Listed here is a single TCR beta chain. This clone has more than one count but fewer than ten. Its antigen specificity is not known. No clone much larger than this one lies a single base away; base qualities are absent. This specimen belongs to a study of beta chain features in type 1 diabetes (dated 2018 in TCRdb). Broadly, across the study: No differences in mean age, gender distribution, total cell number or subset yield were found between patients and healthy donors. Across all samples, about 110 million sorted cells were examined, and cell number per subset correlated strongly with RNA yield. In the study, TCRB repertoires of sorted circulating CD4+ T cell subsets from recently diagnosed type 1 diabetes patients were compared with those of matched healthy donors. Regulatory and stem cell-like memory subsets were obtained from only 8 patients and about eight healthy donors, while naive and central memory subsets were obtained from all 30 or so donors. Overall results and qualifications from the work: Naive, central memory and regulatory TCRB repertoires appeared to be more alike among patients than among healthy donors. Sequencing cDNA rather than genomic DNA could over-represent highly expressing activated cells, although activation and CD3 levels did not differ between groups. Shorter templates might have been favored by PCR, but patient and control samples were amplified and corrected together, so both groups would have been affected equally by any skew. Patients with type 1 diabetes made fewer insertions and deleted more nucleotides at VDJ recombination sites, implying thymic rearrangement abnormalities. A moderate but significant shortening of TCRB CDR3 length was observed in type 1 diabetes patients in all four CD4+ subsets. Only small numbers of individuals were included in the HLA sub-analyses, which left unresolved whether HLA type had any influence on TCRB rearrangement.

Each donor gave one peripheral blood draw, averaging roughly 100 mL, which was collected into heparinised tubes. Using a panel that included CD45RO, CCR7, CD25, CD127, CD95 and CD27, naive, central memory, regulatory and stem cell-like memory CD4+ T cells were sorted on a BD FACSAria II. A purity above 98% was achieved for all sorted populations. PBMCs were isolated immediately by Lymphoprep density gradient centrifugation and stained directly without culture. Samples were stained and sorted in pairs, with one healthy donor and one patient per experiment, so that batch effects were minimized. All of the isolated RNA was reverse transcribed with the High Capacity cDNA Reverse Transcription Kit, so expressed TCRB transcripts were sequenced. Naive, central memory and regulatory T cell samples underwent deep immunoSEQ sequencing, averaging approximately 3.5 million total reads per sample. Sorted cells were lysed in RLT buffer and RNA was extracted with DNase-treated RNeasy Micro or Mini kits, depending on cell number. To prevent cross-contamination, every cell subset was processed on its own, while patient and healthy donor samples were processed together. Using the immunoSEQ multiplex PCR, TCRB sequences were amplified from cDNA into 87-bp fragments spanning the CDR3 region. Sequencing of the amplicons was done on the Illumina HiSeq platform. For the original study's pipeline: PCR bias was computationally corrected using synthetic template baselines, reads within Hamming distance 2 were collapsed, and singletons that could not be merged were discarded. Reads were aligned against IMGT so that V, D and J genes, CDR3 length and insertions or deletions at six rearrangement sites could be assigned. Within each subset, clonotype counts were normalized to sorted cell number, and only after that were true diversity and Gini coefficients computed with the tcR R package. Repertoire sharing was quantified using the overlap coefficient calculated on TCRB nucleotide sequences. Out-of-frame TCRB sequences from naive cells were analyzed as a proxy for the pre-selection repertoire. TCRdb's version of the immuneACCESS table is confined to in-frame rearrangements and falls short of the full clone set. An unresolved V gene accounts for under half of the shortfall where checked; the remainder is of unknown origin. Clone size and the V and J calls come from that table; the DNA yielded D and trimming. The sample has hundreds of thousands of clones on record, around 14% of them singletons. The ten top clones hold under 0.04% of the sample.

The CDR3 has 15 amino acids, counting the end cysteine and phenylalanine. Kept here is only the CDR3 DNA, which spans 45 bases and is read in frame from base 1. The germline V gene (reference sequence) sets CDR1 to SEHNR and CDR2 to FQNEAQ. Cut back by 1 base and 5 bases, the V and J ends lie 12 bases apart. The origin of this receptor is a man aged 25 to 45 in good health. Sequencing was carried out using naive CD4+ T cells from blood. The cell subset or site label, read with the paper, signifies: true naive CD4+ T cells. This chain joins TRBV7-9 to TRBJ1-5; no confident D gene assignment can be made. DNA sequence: TGTGCCAGCAGCTTAGGGGAAACTGAATATCAGCCCCAGCATTTT. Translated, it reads CASSLGETEYQPQHF. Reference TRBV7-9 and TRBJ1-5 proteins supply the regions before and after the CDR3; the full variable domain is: DTGVSQNPRHKITKRGQNVTFRCDPISEHNRLYWYRQTLGQGPEFLTYFQNEAQLEKSRLLSDRFSAERPKGSFSTLEIQRTEQGDSAMYLCASSLGETEYQPQHFGDGTRLSIL.